These T cell receptor beta chains were read from a single sample in a study of CD8 T cells in Susac syndrome. From the immunoSEQ multiplex PCR reads, TCRdb called clonotypes with MiXCR, one entry per CDR3 protein. The top ten hold about 0.1% of the sample, which has fewer than 200,000 distinct CDR3 sequences, approximately 95% seen once. Sequencing used CD4+ T cells from PBMCs. These receptors were collected from a human donor in good health. Each CDR3 is given without its conserved first and last residue. Not every row has a clone size; where given, it reads once, few, many or a size class.

abundance	v_gene	j_gene	CDR3aa
.	TRBV12-3/TRBV12-4	TRBJ2-2	ASTPSGTNTGELF
.	TRBV24-1	TRBJ2-4	ATSDSSLNIQY
.	TRBV7-8	TRBJ2-1	ASHERRLGLDEQF
.	TRBV28	TRBJ1-2	ASSSPRSRGRGYGYT
.	TRBV24-1	TRBJ1-4	ATSDRRGEKLF
.	TRBV7-3	TRBJ2-4	ASSLSGGMDIQY
.	TRBV5-1	TRBJ2-7	ASSFGLAGTYEQY
.	TRBV28	TRBJ2-1	ASNKPSGPGSEQF
.	TRBV7-9	TRBJ1-5	ASSFGGLNQPQH
.	TRBV9	TRBJ2-1	ASSVVSSGRHYNEQF
.	TRBV7-2	TRBJ2-7	ASSRTSGNNYEQY
.	TRBV29-1	TRBJ1-5	SVGPSNQPQH
.	TRBV25-1	TRBJ1-5	ASSDFGVQGPQH
few	TRBV6-2/TRBV6-3	TRBJ2-5	ASRTGQETQY
.	TRBV27	TRBJ2-3	ASSRRNSTDTQY
.	TRBV29-1	TRBJ2-1	SVVGGYNEQF
once	TRBV29-1	TRBJ1-2	SVERGTGGNT
.	TRBV29-1	TRBJ2-5	SVAGLAGVETQY
.	TRBV30	TRBJ2-5	AWGELGETQY
.	TRBV15	TRBJ2-1	ATSRAGLADSNEQF
.	TRBV15	TRBJ1-1	ATQLRAMNTEAF
.	TRBV30	TRBJ2-3	AWSVTGGTDTQY
few	TRBV20-1	TRBJ2-5	SAGTSGRETQY
.	TRBV30	TRBJ2-5	AYSREETQY
.	TRBV20-1	TRBJ2-5	SAETSGRADIQETQY
.	TRBV7-2	TRBJ2-5	ASSYPGGVETQY
.	TRBV24-1	TRBJ1-2	ATSDSTWGGGGYT
.	TRBV20-1	TRBJ2-4	SASPENIQY
.	TRBV5-8	TRBJ2-5	ASSPGLAGDTETQY
.	TRBV4-2	TRBJ1-1	ASSQEGLSVAF
once	TRBV12-3/TRBV12-4	TRBJ2-7	ASSGQAEGY
.	TRBV15	TRBJ2-3	ATSKSALAGGAY
.	TRBV15	TRBJ2-5	ATSRGHFGTVETQY
.	TRBV7-9	TRBJ2-1	ASSFSGRARYNEQF
.	TRBV20-1	TRBJ2-1	SAVLAGGFNEQF
.	TRBV6-2/TRBV6-3	TRBJ2-7	ASSYRTGGIYEQY
.	TRBV12-3/TRBV12-4	TRBJ1-1	ASSLGQNTEAF
once	TRBV11-2	TRBJ1-2	ASSLQGARGYT
.	TRBV29-1	TRBJ2-1	SVEEDEQF
.	TRBV25-1	TRBJ2-1	ASAGSFNEQF
.	TRBV20-1	TRBJ1-5	SASGGSGQPQH